This TCR beta chain emerged from a study of T cell responses to AZD1222 COVID-19 vaccine. Assay used: immunoSEQ multiplex PCR; TCRdb lists only in-frame clones, some missing. The sample includes 100,000 to 150,000 clones, roughly 86% of them seen just once. The germline V gene encodes CDR1 SGDLS and CDR2 YYNGEE. The V end was cut by 0 bases, the J end by 9 bases, with 13 bases between. This CDR3 is built from 14 residues. This clonotype was sampled from an adult in good health. The sequences come from peripheral blood, collected on day 0 of AZD1222 vaccination. V is TRBV9 and J is TRBJ2-1, with D possibly TRBD2 on 6 matching bases. The CDR3 DNA sequence: TGTGCCAGCAGCGTAGTCGAGGGAGGCGGTGAGCAGTTCTTC. Translation gives CASSVVEGGGEQFF.